This T cell receptor (beta chain) was found in a study of blood T cells in healthy people across ages. Whole-study findings and limits: Donors of long life had a larger count of naive CD4+ cells and greater diversity than aged donors. TCR beta diversity, measured per million T cells, fell in a roughly linear way with age. Total diversity from one million sequenced T cells was likely underestimated.

This clonotype was counted a few times. What it binds is not known. Sample-barcoded 5' priming and a J-beta primer mix drove a second PCR of about 6 to 11 cycles. TCRdb re-derived calls from the 5' RACE reads in MiXCR, one entry per CDR3 protein. The sample shows approximately 2,000,000 distinct CDR3 sequences, approximately 39% of them seen only once. The source material was blood. The TCR sequence derives from a human donor in good health.

The CDR3 coding sequence is TGTGCCAGCAGTACTTCCACGGGGTTAACCTATGGCTACACCTTC. Its protein product is CASSTSTGLTYGYTF. The chain uses TRBV28 and TRBJ1-2; no firm D call. The CDR3 spans 15 residues. The ends were cut back, 5 bases at V and 4 bases at J, with 17 bases in the middle. Looked up from germline, CDR1 is MDHEN and CDR2 is SYDVKM.